These 29 T cell receptor beta chains were sequenced from one sample in a study of Tregs in tolerant kidney transplant recipients. Assay: immunoSEQ multiplex PCR; the TCRdb copy retains only in-frame clones and omits some. Here the sample spans roughly 69,000 clones, 95% to 98% being singletons. Sequences were derived from Tregs from blood, sampled before the transplant. These receptors were obtained from a human donor who received a combined kidney and bone marrow transplant.

This chain joins TRBV5-4 and TRBJ1-2; D may be TRBD1 (5 bases). Trimming removed 4 bases at V and 4 bases at J, with 14 bases between. This CDR3 comprises 14 residues. Germline CDR1 and CDR2: SGHNT and YYREEE (reference sequence). The CDR3 loop is CASSKGQGGYGYTF. The CDR3 bases are TGTGCCAGCAGCAAGGGCCAGGGTGGCTATGGCTACACCTTC. The full variable domain, completed using reference TRBV5-4 and TRBJ1-2, is ETGVTQSPTHLIKTRGQQVTLRCSSQSGHNTVSWYQQALGQGPQFIFQYYREEENGRGNFPPRFSGLQFPNYSSELNVNALELDDSALYLCASSKGQGGYGYTFGSGTRLTVV.

The chain carries TRBV4-1 and TRBJ2-4, with 7 bases aligning to TRBD1. The CDR3 runs to 16 residues. Germline V gene data show CDR1 as MGHRA and CDR2 as YSYEKL. Trimming at V came to 4 bases and at J to 1 base, leaving 7 bases not matched to a gene. CDR3 sequence (DNA): TGCGCCAGCAGCCCCAGGGACAGACAGGCCAAAAACATTCAGTACTTC. Translated, it gives CASSPRDRQAKNIQYF.

This chain connects TRBV28 to TRBJ1-1, with D possibly TRBD1 on 5 matching bases. V was trimmed by 6 bases and J by 4 bases, leaving 15 bases between them. The CDR3 runs to 14 residues. CDR1 and CDR2 from the germline V gene are MDHEN and SYDVKM. The CDR3 nucleotides read TGTGCCAGCAGCCTAGTGGGGGGGACCACTGAAGCTTTCTTT. Translating it yields CASSLVGGTTEAFF.

The chain has TRBV28 and TRBJ2-7; possibly TRBD1 for D (6 bases). The CDR3 has 13 amino acids. Germline-derived CDR1 and CDR2 are MDHEN and SYDVKM. V lost 3 bases and J 6 bases, leaving 12 bases between the germline ends. This CDR3 reads CASSFTGLVEQYF. The CDR3 DNA reads as TGTGCCAGCAGTTTTACAGGGCTTGTCGAGCAGTACTTC.

The chain recombines TRBV19 with TRBJ2-7, with D perhaps matching TRBD1 (5 bases). Germline CDR1 is LNHDA and CDR2 is SQIVND (reference sequence). The CDR3 extends over 14 amino acids. V lost 5 bases and J lost 2, with 13 bases in between. The CDR3 loop is CASSDGQGPYEQYF. The CDR3 DNA sequence: TGTGCCAGTAGTGATGGGCAGGGTCCCTACGAGCAGTACTTC.

This chain joins TRBV4-2 and TRBJ2-7; a possible D gene is TRBD1 (5 bases). V gave up 0 bases and J gave up 4 bases, with 13 bases separating them. The CDR3 length is 15 residues. Germline CDR1 and CDR2: LGHNA and YNFKEQ. The CDR3 DNA reads as TGTGCCAGCAGCCAAGAGTCCAGGGTTGGTTACGAGCAGTACTTC. It specifies CASSQESRVGYEQYF.

The chain employs TRBV11-1 and TRBJ2-7; D is possibly TRBD2 (5 bases). This CDR3 is 15 amino acids long. Per germline, CDR1 SGHAT and CDR2 FQDESV (reference sequence). Trimming pared 4 bases from V and 2 bases from J, leaving 15 bases between. Here the CDR3 reads CASSSSAVPAYEQYF. DNA of the CDR3: TGTGCCAGCAGCTCCTCAGCGGTCCCCGCCTACGAGCAGTACTTC. Complete variable domain (other parts from reference TRBV11-1 and TRBJ2-7): EAEVAQSPRYKITEKSQAVAFWCDPISGHATLYWYRQILGQGPELLVQFQDESVVDDSQLPKDRFSAERLKGVDSTLKIQPAELGDSAMYLCASSSSAVPAYEQYFGPGTRLTVT.

This chain joins TRBV29-1 and TRBJ2-3; 7 bases map to TRBD2. Trimming at V came to 7 bases and at J to 4 bases, leaving 11 bases not matched to a gene. The CDR3 contains 14 residues. Germline lookup yields CDR1 SQVTM and CDR2 ANQGSEA. The CDR3 reads CSAAWSGVADTQYF. Here the CDR3 DNA reads TGCAGCGCGGCCTGGAGCGGGGTCGCAGATACGCAGTATTTT.

CDR3 in amino acids: CASSLDNRLTDTQYF. DNA for the CDR3: TGCGCCAGCAGCTTGGATAACAGGTTAACAGATACGCAGTATTTT. The chain carries TRBV5-1 and TRBJ2-3, with D maybe TRBD1 (5 bases). The V gene's germline CDR1 is SGHRS and CDR2 YFSETQ. The CDR3 spans 15 residues. V gave up 0 bases and J gave up 3 bases, with 11 bases separating them.

The genes are TRBV4-1 and TRBJ1-2; D is ambiguous. The germline CDR1 and CDR2 sequences are MGHRA and YSYEKL. The CDR3 runs 17 residues. Trimming removed 0 bases at V and 0 bases at J, with 14 bases between. CDR3 nucleotides: TGCGCCAGCAGCCAAGATCGATTTGTCAGCGCTAACTATGGCTACACCTTC. Translation gives CASSQDRFVSANYGYTF.

The chain carries TRBV7-8 and TRBJ2-3, with D possibly matching TRBD1 (5 bases). CDR1 and CDR2 from the germline V gene are SGHVS and FQNEAQ. With 5 bases removed from V and 2 bases from J, the gap between germline ends came to 11 bases. The CDR3 runs to 14 residues. As DNA, the CDR3 is TGTGCCAGCAGCCGCAGGGTATTCACAGATACGCAGTATTTT. Translating gives CASSRRVFTDTQYF. The full variable domain, with the rest looked up from reference TRBV7-8 and TRBJ2-3, is GAGVSQSPRYKVAKRGQDVALRCDPISGHVSLFWYQQALGQGPEFLTYFQNEAQLDKSGLPSDRFFAERPEGSVSTLKIQRTQQEDSAVYLCASSRRVFTDTQYFGPGTRLTVL.

The chain uses TRBV10-3 and TRBJ2-5, with a weak D call TRBD1 (6 bases). The CDR3 length is 12 residues. Trimming removed 10 bases from V and 1 base from J, with 10 bases in between. CDR1 and CDR2 (germline): ENHRY, SYGVKD. The CDR3 DNA reads TGTGCCACCGGGGACACCCAAGAGACCCAGTACTTC. Translating it yields CATGDTQETQYF.

This CDR3 is CASSLYRRDNEQFF. CDR3 DNA sequence: TGTGCCAGCAGCTTGTACCGGAGGGACAATGAGCAGTTCTTC. The rearrangement joins TRBV5-6 to TRBJ2-1; D may be TRBD2 (6 bases). CDR1 SGHDT and CDR2 YYEEEE come from the germline V gene. The length of the CDR3 is 14 residues. With 1 base removed from V and 5 bases from J, the gap between germline ends came to 10 bases. Complete variable domain (other parts from reference TRBV5-6 and TRBJ2-1): DAGVTQSPTHLIKTRGQQVTLRCSPKSGHDTVSWYQQALGQGPQFIFQYYEEEERQRGNFPDRFSGHQFPNYSSELNVNALLLGDSALYLCASSLYRRDNEQFFGPGTRLTVL.

The chain combines TRBV28 with TRBJ1-5, with D tentatively TRBD1 (5 bases). Trimming removed 5 bases at V and 7 bases at J, with 21 bases between. This CDR3 contains 16 residues. CDR1 MDHEN and CDR2 SYDVKM come from the germline V gene. Here the CDR3 DNA reads TGTGCCAGCAGTGTAGGAGGGGACCAGGTGGGACAGCCCCAGCATTTT. It yields the protein CASSVGGDQVGQPQHF.

The chain couples TRBV7-3 to TRBJ2-7; 7 nucleotides line up with TRBD1. Germline CDR1 and CDR2: SGHTA and FQGTGA. Trimming cost V 5 bases and J 7 bases; bases outside gene matches: 23. The CDR3 runs 18 residues. CDR3 DNA sequence: TGTGCCAGCAGCCCACTTAAATTACTAACCGGGACAGTGGATGAGCAGTACTTC. Its translation is CASSPLKLLTGTVDEQYF.

This chain uses TRBV5-1 with TRBJ1-4; maybe TRBD1 (5 bases). V was shortened by 0 bases and J by 4 bases, with 13 bases between the two germline ends. Germline V CDR1 and CDR2: SGHRS, YFSETQ. The CDR3 covers 16 residues. The CDR3 sequence is CASSLGRVEYNEKLFF. The CDR3, as DNA: TGCGCCAGCAGCTTGGGCAGGGTGGAGTATAATGAAAAACTGTTTTTT. Looking up the rest from reference TRBV5-1 and TRBJ1-4 gives the full variable domain: KAGVTQTPRYLIKTRGQQVTLSCSPISGHRSVSWYQQTPGQGLQFLFEYFSETQRNKGNFPGRFSGRQFSNSRSEMNVSTLELGDSALYLCASSLGRVEYNEKLFFGSGTQLSVL.

This clone was seen only once. CDR3: CASSPSTGNYEQYF. DNA for the CDR3: TGTGCCAGCAGCCCATCGACAGGGAACTACGAGCAGTACTTC. The genes are TRBV7-2 and TRBJ2-7; 7 nucleotides agree with TRBD1. This CDR3 region has 14 residues. Trimming took 5 bases from V and 3 from J; bases not matched to a gene: 7. Germline-derived CDR1 and CDR2 are SGHTA and FQGNSA.

This clone appeared a single time. In DNA form, the CDR3 reads TGTGCCAGCAGCTTCAGGGGCAACTATGGCTACACCTTC. Its protein is CASSFRGNYGYTF. This chain uses TRBV5-8 with TRBJ1-2; tentative D call: TRBD1 (6 bases). CDR3 length: 13 residues. Looked up from germline, CDR1 is SGHTS and CDR2 is YDEGEE. V lost 2 bases and J lost 2, with 7 bases in between. Full variable domain (missing parts from reference TRBV5-8 and TRBJ1-2): EAGVTQSPTHLIKTRGQQATLRCSPISGHTSVYWYQQALGLGLQFLLWYDEGEERNRGNFPPRFSGRQFPNYSSELNVNALELEDSALYLCASSFRGNYGYTFGSGTRLTVV.

V gene TRBV11-3 combines with J gene TRBJ2-2; D gene uncertain. The V gene's germline CDR1 is SGHNT and CDR2 YENEEA. Trimming took 1 base from V and 2 from J, leaving 8 bases between them. The CDR3 is made up of 15 amino acids. CDR3: CASSLASLNTGELFF. The CDR3 coding sequence is TGTGCCAGCAGCTTAGCTAGTCTTAACACCGGGGAGCTGTTTTTT.

The V call is TRBV5-6, the J call TRBJ2-3; the D is unclear. The CDR3 is 13 amino acids. Deletions cut 4 bases from V and 5 bases from J, with 11 bases between. Looked up from germline, CDR1 is SGHDT and CDR2 is YYEEEE. This CDR3 is CASSPRLKDTQYF. CDR3 in DNA: TGTGCCAGCAGCCCAAGACTGAAAGATACGCAGTATTTT.

The J gene is TRBJ1-2, the V gene TRBV9, with 8 nucleotides matching TRBD1. V trimming: 3 bases; J trimming: 4 bases; junction bases outside the gene matches: 11. Germline V gene data show CDR1 as SGDLS and CDR2 as YYNGEE. The CDR3 extends over 16 amino acids. CDR3 region: CASSGISKTGAYGYTF. The CDR3 bases are TGTGCCAGCAGCGGAATTTCCAAGACAGGGGCCTATGGCTACACCTTC.

The chain couples TRBV9 to TRBJ1-3; a possible D gene is TRBD1 (5 bases). Between the trimmed V and J ends, which lost 4 bases and 2 bases, there was a span of 10 bases. The CDR3 totals 14 residues. Germline V gene data show CDR1 as SGDLS and CDR2 as YYNGEE. The CDR3 protein is CASSKGLTGNTIYF. CDR3 DNA sequence: TGTGCCAGCAGCAAGGGACTTACTGGAAACACCATATATTTT.

The chain combines TRBV19 with TRBJ2-1; no reliable D call. CDR3 length: 14 amino acids. Germline V CDR1 and CDR2: LNHDA, SQIVND (reference sequence). Trimming stripped 7 bases from V and 4 bases from J, with 14 bases between. The CDR3 reads CASNLGSDYNEQFF. The CDR3 bases are TGTGCCAGTAACCTCGGGTCAGATTACAATGAGCAGTTCTTC.

The chain recombines TRBV30 with TRBJ2-7; D possibly corresponds to TRBD1 (6 bases). The CDR3 consists of 14 residues. Germline V lookup: CDR1 GTSNPN, CDR2 SVGIG (reference sequence). V shed 1 base and J shed 3 bases, with 13 bases lying between them. This chain's CDR3 is CAWSAQGKSYEQYF. CDR3 nucleotide sequence: TGTGCCTGGAGTGCCCAGGGGAAAAGCTACGAGCAGTACTTC.

The rearrangement joins TRBV7-9 to TRBJ2-7, with D possibly matching TRBD2 (5 bases). Looked up from germline, CDR1 is SEHNR and CDR2 is FQNEAQ (reference sequence). This CDR3 region has 15 residues. Trimming took 2 bases from V and 6 from J, leaving 17 bases between them. DNA of the CDR3: TGTGCCAGCAGCTTAAGAGGGCCGACGCTAGTCGAGCAGTACTTC. This codes for CASSLRGPTLVEQYF.

The rearrangement links TRBV2 to TRBJ1-2; D may be TRBD1 (6 bases). CDR3 length: 14 amino acids. Trimming shortened V by 1 base and J by 0 bases, and 6 bases separated the two germline ends. Germline CDR1 and CDR2: SNHLY and FYNNEI. As DNA, the CDR3 is TGTGCCAGCAGTGAAGAGGGGGCTAACTATGGCTACACCTTC. Translated, it gives CASSEEGANYGYTF.

The chain has TRBV14 and TRBJ1-3; perhaps TRBD1 as D (6 bases). CDR1 and CDR2 from the germline V gene are SGHDN and FVKESK. CDR3 length equals 17 residues. V was cut by 1 base and J by 0 bases, with 13 bases left in between. CDR3 protein: CASSQVGQISSGNTIYF. Written as DNA, the CDR3 is TGTGCCAGCAGCCAAGTAGGACAGATCAGCTCTGGAAACACCATATATTTT.

The chain has TRBV11-2 and TRBJ2-1, with D possibly matching TRBD1 (6 bases). The CDR3 contains 12 residues. Germline V gene lookup returns CDR1 SGHAT and CDR2 FQNNGV. V lost 6 bases and J lost 6, with 9 bases in between. CDR3 region: CASRGTFNEQFF. The CDR3 DNA follows: TGTGCCAGCAGGGGGACATTCAATGAGCAGTTCTTC.

The genes are TRBV7-8 and TRBJ1-5, with D possibly being TRBD1 (5 bases). Germline CDR1 reads SGHVS; CDR2 reads FQNEAQ. The CDR3 runs to 16 residues. Trimming took off 5 bases at V and 0 bases at J, with 14 bases between the two ends. Written as DNA, the CDR3 is TGTGCCAGCAGCAGAGCAGGGAGGAATAGCAATCAGCCCCAGCATTTT. Encoded protein: CASSRAGRNSNQPQHF.